The TCR beta chain under discussion was sequenced for a study of T cell responses to AZD1222 COVID-19 vaccine. Study-wide points: Among the donors, most were white British and more were female, and clonal diversity was possibly underestimated.

As for this clone: Its antigen remains unknown.

V dropped 5 bases and J dropped 2 bases, with 10 bases sitting between them. This CDR3 contains 13 residues. Looked up from germline, CDR1 is SGHKS and CDR2 is YYEKEE (reference sequence). Produced via immunoSEQ multiplex PCR; TCRdb's table is partial and in-frame only. The repertoire holds 150,000 to 200,000 clones, with about 90% as singletons. V usage is TRBV5-5 and J usage is TRBJ1-1; D gene uncertain. Source: peripheral blood, taken 28 days after the second AZD1222 dose. This TCR derives from an adult who received the AZD1222 COVID-19 vaccine. The CDR3 sequence is CASSIKGNTEAFF. In DNA form, the CDR3 reads TGTGCCAGCAGTATAAAGGGAAACACTGAAGCTTTCTTT.